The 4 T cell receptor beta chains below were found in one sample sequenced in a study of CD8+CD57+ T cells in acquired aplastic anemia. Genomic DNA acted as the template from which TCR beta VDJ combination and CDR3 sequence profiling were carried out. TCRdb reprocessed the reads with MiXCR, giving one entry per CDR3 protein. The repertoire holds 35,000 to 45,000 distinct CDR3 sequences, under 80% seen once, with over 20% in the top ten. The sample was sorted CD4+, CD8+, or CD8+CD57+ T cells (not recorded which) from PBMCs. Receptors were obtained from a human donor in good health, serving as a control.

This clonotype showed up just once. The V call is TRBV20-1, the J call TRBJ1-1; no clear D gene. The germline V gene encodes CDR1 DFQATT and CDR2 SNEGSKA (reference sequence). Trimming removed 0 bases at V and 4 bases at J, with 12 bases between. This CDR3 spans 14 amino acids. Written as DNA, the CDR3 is TGCAGTGCTAGAGATCTTGGGATACCCACTGAAGCTTTCTTT. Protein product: CSARDLGIPTEAFF.

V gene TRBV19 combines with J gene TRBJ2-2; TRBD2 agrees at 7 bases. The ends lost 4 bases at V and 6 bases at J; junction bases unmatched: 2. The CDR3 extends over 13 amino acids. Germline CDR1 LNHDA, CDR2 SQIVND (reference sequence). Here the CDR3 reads CASSTSGAGELFF. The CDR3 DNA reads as TGTGCCAGTAGTACGAGCGGGGCCGGGGAGCTGTTTTTT. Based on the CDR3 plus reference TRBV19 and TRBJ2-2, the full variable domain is DGGITQSPKYLFRKEGQNVTLSCEQNLNHDAMYWYRQDPGQGLRLIYYSQIVNDFQKGDIAEGYSVSREKKESFPLTVTSAQKNPTAFYLCASSTSGAGELFFGEGSRLTVL.

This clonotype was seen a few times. Here the CDR3 reads CASSLRGTQYF. For the CDR3, the DNA is TGCGCCAGCAGCTTGCGAGGGACGCAGTATTTT. This rearrangement joins TRBV5-1 to TRBJ2-3, with D perhaps TRBD2 (5 bases). The V end lost 1 base, the J end lost 9 bases, and 6 bases lay between the germline ends. This CDR3 has 11 residues. The V gene's germline CDR1 is SGHRS and CDR2 YFSETQ.

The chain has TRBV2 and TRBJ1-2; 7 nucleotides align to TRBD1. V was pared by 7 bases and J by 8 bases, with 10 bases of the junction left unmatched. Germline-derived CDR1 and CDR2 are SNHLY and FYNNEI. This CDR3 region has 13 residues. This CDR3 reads CASISTGPHGYTF. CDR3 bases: TGTGCCAGCATTTCGACAGGGCCCCACGGCTACACCTTC.